Shown below are 25 T cell receptor beta chains from a single sample sequenced in a study of CD8 T cells in ankylosing spondylitis. TCRdb redid the calling of the 5' RACE reads with MiXCR, one entry per CDR3 protein. The top ten hold roughly 0.67% of the sample, which has 250,000 or so distinct CDR3 sequences, more than 20% seen once. Sequenced material: blood, either unsorted or a sorted T cell fraction (not recorded which). All receptors come from a male donor with ankylosing spondylitis or in good health (not recorded which).

The chain has TRBV10-3 and TRBJ2-5, with 11 nucleotides matching TRBD2. This CDR3 has 14 amino acids. J was trimmed by 2 bases and V by 10 bases; bases with no gene match: 6. Germline CDR1 and CDR2: ENHRY and SYGVKD. Here the CDR3 reads CATGTSGLQETQYF. For the CDR3, the DNA is TGTGCCACCGGGACTAGCGGATTACAAGAGACCCAGTACTTC.

This rearrangement joins TRBV20-1 to TRBJ1-1; D is possibly TRBD1 (5 bases). The V end was cut by 4 bases, the J end by 10 bases, with 16 bases between. The CDR3 loop spans 12 amino acids. The germline V gene has CDR1 DFQATT and CDR2 SNEGSKA (reference sequence). The CDR3 DNA is TGCAGTGCTACCCCGGGGACGAAAGGAGCTTTCTTT. Its translation is CSATPGTKGAFF.

This clonotype was recorded a few times. CDR3 nucleotides: TGCAGTGCTAGAGGGGCAGGATTAGCCAAAAACATTCAGTACTTC. Its translation: CSARGAGLAKNIQYF. V is TRBV20-1 and J is TRBJ2-4; D uncertain. This CDR3 contains 15 residues. Trimming stripped 1 base from V and 0 bases from J, with 10 bases between. The germline V gene has CDR1 DFQATT and CDR2 SNEGSKA (reference sequence).

Many counts were recorded for this clonotype. The rearrangement joins TRBV5-5 to TRBJ2-2; D perhaps matches TRBD2 (6 bases). This CDR3 has 16 residues. Germline CDR1 is SGHKS and CDR2 is YYEKEE (reference sequence). The V and J ends lost 0 bases and 3 bases respectively, with 12 bases between them. Here the CDR3 reads CASSLARGGYTGELFF. The CDR3 nucleotides are TGTGCCAGCAGCTTGGCGCGGGGCGGATACACCGGGGAGCTGTTTTTT.

This clonotype was counted ten times or more. The chain joins TRBV12-3 or TRBV12-4 to TRBJ2-7; 11 bases match TRBD2. V dropped 5 bases and J dropped 1; count of bases not matched to a gene: 4. CDR3 length: 15 residues. CDR3 residues: CASSKLAGASYEQYF. The CDR3 bases are TGTGCCAGCAGTAAACTAGCGGGGGCTTCCTACGAGCAGTACTTC.

This clonotype turned up a few times. The V and J genes are TRBV10-3 and TRBJ2-1, with D unresolved. This CDR3 comprises 11 residues. Germline CDR1 and CDR2: ENHRY and SYGVKD. V was clipped by 2 bases and J by 10 bases, with 6 bases between them. This CDR3 is CAISEMGEQFF. The CDR3 bases are TGTGCCATCAGTGAGATGGGGGAGCAGTTCTTC.

The chain joins TRBV20-1 to TRBJ2-1, with 11 bases matching TRBD2. The CDR3 contains 15 residues. Germline V gene lookup returns CDR1 DFQATT and CDR2 SNEGSKA (reference sequence). The V gene end was trimmed by 3 bases and the J gene end by 4 bases; junction bases not matched to a gene: 5. The CDR3, as DNA: TGCAGTGCTAGGGATAGCGGGGGGGCTTACAATGAGCAGTTCTTC. Translated, it gives CSARDSGGAYNEQFF.

The rearrangement joins TRBV20-1 to TRBJ2-1; 8 bases match TRBD2. The germline CDR1 and CDR2 sequences are DFQATT and SNEGSKA (reference sequence). This CDR3 comprises 17 residues. The ends lost 4 bases at V and 6 bases at J; junction bases unmatched: 17. CDR3 region: CSAKRSKRTSPTNEQFF. DNA for the CDR3: TGCAGTGCTAAGAGATCCAAACGGACTAGCCCTACCAATGAGCAGTTCTTC.

Ten or more counts support this clonotype. The chain recombines TRBV20-1 with TRBJ2-7; 8 bases are shared with TRBD1. The germline CDR1 and CDR2 sequences are DFQATT and SNEGSKA (reference sequence). Trimming took 6 bases from V and 2 from J; bases not matched to a gene: 3. The CDR3 is 12 residues long. The DNA for the CDR3 is TGCAGTGCGGACAGGGACCCCTACGAGCAGTACTTC. Its protein product is CSADRDPYEQYF.

This clonotype was recorded at least ten times. V is TRBV29-1 and J is TRBJ2-3; D possibly uses TRBD1 or TRBD2 (5 bases each). The CDR3 loop spans 12 amino acids. Germline V gene lookup returns CDR1 SQVTM and CDR2 ANQGSEA. The V and J ends lost 4 bases and 5 bases respectively, with 10 bases between them. For the CDR3, the DNA is TGCAGCGTTGTGGGGACGGGAGATACGCAGTATTTT. Protein: CSVVGTGDTQYF.

The rearrangement links TRBV29-1 to TRBJ2-3, with D possibly TRBD2 on 7 matching bases. V dropped 3 bases and J dropped 2 bases, with 12 bases sitting between them. The CDR3 consists of 14 residues. In germline, CDR1 is SQVTM, CDR2 ANQGSEA. The CDR3 DNA follows: TGCAGCGTTGAGCCCGGGGGGCCCACAGATACGCAGTATTTT. It translates to CSVEPGGPTDTQYF.

The chain uses TRBV12-3 or TRBV12-4 and TRBJ1-6; D unresolved. V lost 3 bases and J lost 5, with 8 bases in between. The CDR3 covers 14 residues. CDR3 amino acids: CASSFQYHNSPLHF. Here the CDR3 DNA reads TGTGCCAGCAGTTTCCAGTACCATAATTCACCCCTCCACTTT.

This clonotype has only a few counts. The chain links TRBV29-1 to TRBJ2-1; tentative D call: TRBD2 (7 bases). Germline assignment: CDR1 SQVTM and CDR2 ANQGSEA. The CDR3 covers 14 residues. Trimming removed 4 bases at V and 4 bases at J, with 14 bases between. CDR3 loop: CSVVKGGGYNEQFF. DNA of the CDR3: TGCAGCGTTGTAAAGGGGGGGGGGTACAATGAGCAGTTCTTC.

The chain employs TRBV20-1 and TRBJ2-1; TRBD2 matches 8 bases. J lost 7 bases, V lost 6 bases, and 11 bases had no gene match. This CDR3 is built from 14 residues. Germline V gene sequence: CDR1 DFQATT, CDR2 SNEGSKA (reference sequence). The CDR3 spells CSASGTSIWNEQFF. CDR3 sequence (DNA): TGCAGTGCGTCCGGGACTAGTATTTGGAATGAGCAGTTCTTC.

This clonotype was seen ten or more times. The rearrangement joins TRBV12-3 or TRBV12-4 to TRBJ1-2, with D tentatively TRBD1 (6 bases). The germline V and J ends were trimmed by 5 bases and 9 bases, with 13 bases remaining between them. There are 12 residues in the CDR3. The chain's CDR3 is CASSRGLRSYTF. In DNA form, the CDR3 reads TGTGCCAGCAGTAGGGGGTTAAGGAGCTACACCTTC.

CDR3 sequence (DNA): TGTGCCAGCAGTTACACGAGGGGGGGGCACACAGATACGCAGTATTTT. Translation: CASSYTRGGHTDTQYF. V gene TRBV6-5 combines with J gene TRBJ2-3; D perhaps matches TRBD2 (7 bases). V lost 2 bases to trimming and J lost 2 bases, with 14 bases between them. CDR3 length: 16 amino acids. Germline lookup yields CDR1 MNHEY and CDR2 SVGAGI.

V gene TRBV12-3 or TRBV12-4 combines with J gene TRBJ2-2; D gene unclear. V was trimmed by 4 bases and J by 2 bases, leaving 11 bases between them. The CDR3 is 15 amino acids. The CDR3 loop is CASSSWISNTGELFF. DNA for the CDR3: TGTGCCAGCAGTTCCTGGATTTCTAACACCGGGGAGCTGTTTTTT.

Only a few counts were recorded for this clonotype. The chain joins TRBV7-3 to TRBJ2-3; D might be TRBD1 (5 bases). V dropped 3 bases and J dropped 5 bases, with 9 bases sitting between them. CDR3 length: 13 residues. Germline V gene lookup returns CDR1 SGHTA and CDR2 FQGTGA. The CDR3 DNA is TGTGCCAGCAGCTTGAACACAGGAGATACGCAGTATTTT. Translating it yields CASSLNTGDTQYF.

This chain joins TRBV29-1 and TRBJ2-3; 9 bases map to TRBD2. Germline V gene sequence: CDR1 SQVTM, CDR2 ANQGSEA. The CDR3 consists of 15 residues. Trimming took 4 bases from V and 0 from J; bases not matched to a gene: 5. CDR3 nucleotides: TGCAGCGTTGGGAGGCTAGCGGGGAGCACAGATACGCAGTATTTT. This gives the protein CSVGRLAGSTDTQYF.

There are a few counts of this clonotype. The chain uses TRBV11-2 and TRBJ1-6; D is undetermined. V gave up 3 bases and J gave up 1 base, with 16 bases separating them. Germline CDR1 reads SGHAT; CDR2 reads FQNNGV. The CDR3 totals 18 residues. This CDR3 is CASSLTVAGGSYNSPLHF. For the CDR3, the DNA is TGTGCCAGCAGCTTGACCGTAGCTGGTGGATCCTATAATTCACCCCTCCACTTT.

This chain uses TRBV7-3 with TRBJ2-1; D perhaps matches TRBD2 (6 bases). V was cut by 5 bases and J by 6 bases, with 11 bases left in between. From germline, CDR1 is SGHTA and CDR2 FQGTGA. The CDR3 runs to 13 residues. The CDR3 reads CASSPAGSNEQFF. DNA for the CDR3: TGTGCCAGCAGCCCCGCGGGGAGCAATGAGCAGTTCTTC.

Only a few counts were recorded for this clonotype. J is TRBJ2-1 and V is TRBV7-9, with D hard to call. V was cut by 0 bases and J by 5 bases, with 8 bases left in between. This CDR3 comprises 14 residues. From germline, CDR1 is SEHNR and CDR2 FQNEAQ (reference sequence). In DNA, the CDR3 is TGTGCCAGCAGCTTAGCCAAGGGTGACAATGAGCAGTTCTTC. It is translated as CASSLAKGDNEQFF.

This clonotype was detected ten times or more. V usage is TRBV5-1 and J usage is TRBJ1-4; 10 nucleotides line up with TRBD1. V gave up 4 bases and J gave up 6 bases; unmatched junction bases: 6. Germline CDR1 SGHRS, CDR2 YFSETQ. CDR3 length: 15 residues. CDR3 nucleotide sequence: TGCGCCAGCAGCCTTCCTGGGACAGGGGATGAAAAACTGTTTTTT. This gives the protein CASSLPGTGDEKLFF.

At least ten counts were recorded for this clonotype. The chain carries TRBV4-2 and TRBJ2-3, with 8 positions matching TRBD2. CDR1 and CDR2 (germline): LGHNA, YNFKEQ. J lost 3 bases, V lost 0 bases, and 5 bases had no gene match. This CDR3 spans 16 amino acids. CDR3 sequence: CASSQDTGGSTDTQYF. The CDR3 nucleotides read TGTGCCAGCAGCCAAGATACGGGGGGGAGTACAGATACGCAGTATTTT.

The rearrangement joins TRBV2 to TRBJ1-2; no reliable D call. The V gene lost 6 bases and the J gene lost 6 bases, with 20 bases spanning the gap. The CDR3 is made up of 15 amino acids. The germline gives CDR1 SNHLY, CDR2 FYNNEI. Here the CDR3 DNA reads TGTGCCAGCAGAGGACGGCCCCCCGCCAGAGATGGCTACACCTTC. As protein: CASRGRPPARDGYTF.